One and the same sample provided the 8 T cell receptor beta chains below, sequenced in a study of pediatric ulcerative colitis. Sequenced by immunoSEQ multiplex PCR; TCRdb stores in-frame clones only, minus some. The sample yields more than 50,000 clones, about three quarters seen once. Sequencing was done on a sample of blood. All receptors derive from a boy younger than 18 with moderate ulcerative colitis.

V gene TRBV19 combines with J gene TRBJ1-2; weak D call: TRBD1 (5 bases). The CDR3 length is 15 residues. V dropped 1 base and J dropped 4 bases, with 13 bases sitting between them. Germline CDR1 is LNHDA and CDR2 is SQIVND (reference sequence). The CDR3 region is CASSIGLTGFYGYTF. CDR3 DNA sequence: TGTGCCAGTAGTATAGGCCTTACAGGATTCTATGGCTACACCTTC.

CDR3 residues: CASSRQGNQPQHF. The CDR3 region has the DNA TGTGCCAGCAGTCGACAGGGAAATCAGCCCCAGCATTTT. This sequence joins TRBV2 and TRBJ1-5; 7 bases align to TRBD1. The trim removed 5 bases at V and 4 bases at J, leaving 2 bases unmatched. The CDR3 sequence is 13 residues long. Germline V lookup: CDR1 SNHLY, CDR2 FYNNEI.

The sample holds one count of this clone. The CDR3 region is CAWARDAYEQYF. In DNA, the CDR3 is TGTGCCTGGGCGAGGGACGCCTACGAGCAGTACTTC. V usage is TRBV30 and J usage is TRBJ2-7, with D possibly called TRBD1 or TRBD2 (5 bases each). Germline lookup yields CDR1 GTSNPN and CDR2 SVGIG (reference sequence). The V end was cut by 5 bases, the J end by 2 bases, with 10 bases between. The CDR3 is 12 residues long.

This chain uses TRBV11-2 with TRBJ2-1; D is possibly TRBD2 (5 bases). V was shortened by 4 bases and J by 2 bases, with 9 bases between the two germline ends. Germline V gene sequence: CDR1 SGHAT, CDR2 FQNNGV. The CDR3 extends over 14 amino acids. The CDR3 is CASSWGVTYNEQFF. In nucleotides, the CDR3 is TGTGCCAGCAGCTGGGGAGTTACCTACAATGAGCAGTTCTTC.

The V call is TRBV7-9, the J call TRBJ1-2, with D tentatively TRBD1 (6 bases). The CDR3 runs to 14 residues. Germline assignment: CDR1 SEHNR and CDR2 FQNEAQ (reference sequence). The V end lost 5 bases, the J end lost 8 bases, and 18 bases lay between the germline ends. DNA for the CDR3: TGTGCCAGCAGCACGCCGGGGAGGGGGTCCGGCTACACCTTC. Its protein product is CASSTPGRGSGYTF.

The CDR3 bases are TGTGCCAGCAGTCCAGGGTCAAAAGGCACTGAAGCTTTCTTT. Translation gives CASSPGSKGTEAFF. This chain joins TRBV6-6 and TRBJ1-1; tentative D call: TRBD1 (5 bases). V was pared by 5 bases and J by 4 bases, with 14 bases between. This CDR3 is built from 14 residues. Looked up from germline, CDR1 is MNHNY and CDR2 is SVGAGI (reference sequence).

This rearrangement joins TRBV11-3 to TRBJ2-1, with D hard to call. The germline V and J ends were trimmed by 0 bases and 5 bases, with 2 bases remaining between them. This CDR3 has 12 amino acids. The germline V gene has CDR1 SGHNT and CDR2 YENEEA. CDR3 nucleotides: TGTGCCAGCAGCTTAGAAGACAATGAGCAGTTCTTC. Protein product: CASSLEDNEQFF.

The V and J genes are TRBV7-8 and TRBJ1-5; possible D gene TRBD1, 5 bases. The CDR3 runs to 19 residues. Germline values: CDR1 SGHVS, CDR2 FQNEAQ. V was clipped by 0 bases and J by 0 bases, with 18 bases between them. The CDR3: CASSLARRGPNVSNQPQHF. The DNA of the CDR3 is TGTGCCAGCAGCTTAGCTCGGAGGGGCCCTAACGTTAGCAATCAGCCCCAGCATTTT. The complete variable domain, with remaining parts taken from reference TRBV7-8 and TRBJ1-5, reads GAGVSQSPRYKVAKRGQDVALRCDPISGHVSLFWYQQALGQGPEFLTYFQNEAQLDKSGLPSDRFFAERPEGSVSTLKIQRTQQEDSAVYLCASSLARRGPNVSNQPQHFGDGTRLSIL.